One TCR beta chain is described in this entry. Its antigen is undetermined. All patients picked for sequencing had shown, by flow cytometry, an expansion of CD8+CD57+ cells. Each of the patients presented with severe acquired aplastic anemia. This sample was taken from a study of CD8+CD57+ T cells in acquired aplastic anemia. Across the study: Sorting CD4+ and CD8+ cells gave DNA averaging approximately 3 ug.

It was genomic DNA that served as the template for profiling TCR beta VDJ and CDR3. TCRdb recomputed calls from the reads with MiXCR, one row per CDR3 protein. The sample has under 250,000 distinct CDR3 sequences; about 60% are singletons. General study findings and limits: Patients and controls were found to share 25 to 35 CD8+ CDR3 sequences. Between the patient and control groups, CD8+ Simpson's diversity did not differ significantly.

Germline V CDR1 and CDR2: SNHLY, FYNNEI. The CDR3 runs to 15 residues. The V end lost 1 base, the J end lost 7 bases, and 17 bases lay between the germline ends. V gene TRBV2 combines with J gene TRBJ2-7; a possible D gene is TRBD1 (6 bases). The sequenced material came from sorted CD4+, CD8+, or CD8+CD57+ T cells (not recorded which) from PBMCs. The sequence was obtained from a human donor with aplastic anemia. CDR3 nucleotides: TGTGCCAGCAGTGAAGTGGGACACCCTAAAGGGGAGCAGTACTTC. It yields the protein CASSEVGHPKGEQYF.